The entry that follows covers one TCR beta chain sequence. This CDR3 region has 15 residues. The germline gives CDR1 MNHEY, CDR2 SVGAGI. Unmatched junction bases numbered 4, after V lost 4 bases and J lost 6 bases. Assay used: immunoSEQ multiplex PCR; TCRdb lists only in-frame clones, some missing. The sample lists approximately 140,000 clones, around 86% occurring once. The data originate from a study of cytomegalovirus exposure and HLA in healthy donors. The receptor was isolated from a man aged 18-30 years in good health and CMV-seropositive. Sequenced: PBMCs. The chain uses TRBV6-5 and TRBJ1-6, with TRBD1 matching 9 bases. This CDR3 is CASSWDRAFNSPLHF. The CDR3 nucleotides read TGTGCCAGCAGTTGGGACAGGGCCTTTAATTCACCCCTCCACTTT.